A single sample gave rise to the 8 T cell receptor beta chains below, sequenced in a study of CD8+ T cells in alopecia areata. The authors extracted RNA and reverse transcribed it into cDNA as the sequencing template. Profiling relied on immunoSEQ multiplex PCR, and the TCRdb table lists in-frame clones only, not all of them. The top ten hold roughly a sixth of the sample, which has tens of thousands of clones, approximately 45% seen once. This specimen was CD8+ T cells sorted from blood, taken at week 0. The receptors here all came from a human donor with alopecia areata.

CDR3 in DNA: TGCAGTGCTCGGGACAGCTATGGCTACACCTTC. This gives the protein CSARDSYGYTF. The chain links TRBV20-1 to TRBJ1-2; 7 bases map to TRBD1. Germline loops: CDR1 DFQATT, CDR2 SNEGSKA (reference sequence). The ends lost 5 bases at V and 4 bases at J; junction bases unmatched: 1. The CDR3 has 11 residues.

The gene calls are TRBV2 and TRBJ1-1; TRBD1 might be the D (6 bases). The CDR3 is 15 residues long. CDR1 is SNHLY, CDR2 FYNNEI, per germline. V shed 0 bases and J shed 5 bases, with 13 bases lying between them. The CDR3 sequence is CASSEAPQGRTEAFF. As DNA, the CDR3 is TGTGCCAGCAGTGAAGCGCCTCAGGGGAGGACTGAAGCTTTCTTT. Filled out from reference TRBV2 and TRBJ1-1, the complete variable domain reads EPEVTQTPSHQVTQMGQEVILRCVPISNHLYFYWYRQILGQKVEFLVSFYNNEISEKSEIFDDQFSVERPDGSNFTLKIRSTKLEDSAMYFCASSEAPQGRTEAFFGQGTRLTVV.

This clone is a singleton in its sample. This sequence joins TRBV29-1 and TRBJ2-7; 7 nucleotides match TRBD1. Trimming removed 3 bases from V and 1 base from J; junction bases left unmatched: 6. The CDR3 runs to 14 residues. The germline CDR1 and CDR2 sequences are SQVTM and ANQGSEA. CDR3 sequence (DNA): TGCAGCGTTGATGTCCCGGGACAGTCCTACGAGCAGTACTTC. Its translation: CSVDVPGQSYEQYF.

The chain links TRBV6-5 to TRBJ1-5, with D possibly matching TRBD1 (5 bases). Germline V gene data show CDR1 as MNHEY and CDR2 as SVGAGI. The V gene lost 11 bases and the J gene lost 3 bases, with 8 bases spanning the gap. The CDR3 covers 11 residues. The CDR3 sequence is CAAGDNQPQHF. CDR3 sequence (DNA): TGTGCCGCGGGGGACAATCAGCCCCAGCATTTT.

The chain carries TRBV30 and TRBJ2-5; D call uncertain. Looked up from germline, CDR1 is GTSNPN and CDR2 is SVGIG (reference sequence). Trimming left V 4 bases short and J 5 bases short, with 17 bases between. This CDR3 has 14 residues. This CDR3 reads CAWTPRASWETQYF. The CDR3 DNA reads as TGTGCCTGGACCCCCCGGGCCAGCTGGGAGACCCAGTACTTC.

This clone has just one count. The genes are TRBV7-9 and TRBJ2-7, with D unresolved. Germline CDR1 and CDR2: SEHNR and FQNEAQ (reference sequence). The CDR3 is 14 amino acids. V was pared by 3 bases and J by 1 base, with 10 bases between. In DNA, the CDR3 is TGTGCCAGCAGCTTGGGCAACCCGTCCTACGAGCAGTACTTC. Translating gives CASSLGNPSYEQYF.

The chain employs TRBV29-1 and TRBJ2-1; 9 nucleotides agree with TRBD2. Germline CDR1 is SQVTM and CDR2 is ANQGSEA. The CDR3 runs 14 residues. Trimming cost V 5 bases and J 8 bases; bases outside gene matches: 10. The DNA for the CDR3 is TGCAGCGTTTTGGGGGCGGGACTAGCCGATGAGCAGTTCTTC. Amino acid sequence: CSVLGAGLADEQFF.

This clone was detected a few times. The genes are TRBV9 and TRBJ2-7, with no clear D. Trimming shortened V by 4 bases and J by 7 bases, and 15 bases separated the two germline ends. The CDR3 length is 13 residues. CDR1 SGDLS and CDR2 YYNGEE come from the germline V gene. The CDR3 spells CASSSTSAGEQYF. DNA of the CDR3: TGTGCCAGCAGCTCGACTTCCGCCGGGGAGCAGTACTTC.